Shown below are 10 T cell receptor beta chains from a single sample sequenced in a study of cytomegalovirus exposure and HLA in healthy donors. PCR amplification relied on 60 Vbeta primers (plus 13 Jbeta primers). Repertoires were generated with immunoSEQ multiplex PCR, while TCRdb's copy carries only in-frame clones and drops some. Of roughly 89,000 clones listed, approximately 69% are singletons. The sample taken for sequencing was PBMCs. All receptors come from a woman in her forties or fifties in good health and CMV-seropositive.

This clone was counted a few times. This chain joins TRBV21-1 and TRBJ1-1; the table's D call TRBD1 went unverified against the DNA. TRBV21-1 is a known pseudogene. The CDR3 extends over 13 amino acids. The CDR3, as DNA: TGTGCCAGCAGCAAACCCAGGGGGCAGGGAGCTTTCTTT. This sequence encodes CASSKPRGQGAFF.

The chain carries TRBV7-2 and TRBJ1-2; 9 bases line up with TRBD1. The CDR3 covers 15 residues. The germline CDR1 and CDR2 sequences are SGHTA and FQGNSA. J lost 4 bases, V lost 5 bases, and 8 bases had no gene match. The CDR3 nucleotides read TGTGCCAGCAGCCTGGGACAGGGCCCTATCTATGGCTACACCTTC. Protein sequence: CASSLGQGPIYGYTF.

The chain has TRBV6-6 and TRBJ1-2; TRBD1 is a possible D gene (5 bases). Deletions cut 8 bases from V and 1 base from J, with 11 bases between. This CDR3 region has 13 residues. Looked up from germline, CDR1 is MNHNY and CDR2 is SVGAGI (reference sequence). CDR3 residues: CASGETDNYGYTF. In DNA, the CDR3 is TGTGCCAGCGGCGAGACAGATAACTATGGCTACACCTTC.

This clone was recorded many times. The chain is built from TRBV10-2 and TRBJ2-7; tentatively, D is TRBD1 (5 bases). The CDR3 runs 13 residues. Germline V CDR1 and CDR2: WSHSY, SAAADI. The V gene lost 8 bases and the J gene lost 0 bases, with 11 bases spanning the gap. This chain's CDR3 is CASGADDSYEQYF. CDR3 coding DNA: TGCGCCAGCGGGGCAGATGACTCCTACGAGCAGTACTTC.

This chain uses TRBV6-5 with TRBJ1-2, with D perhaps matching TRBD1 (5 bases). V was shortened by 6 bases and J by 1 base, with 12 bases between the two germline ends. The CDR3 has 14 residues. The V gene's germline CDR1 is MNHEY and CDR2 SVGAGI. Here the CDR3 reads CASRPGRDNYGYTF. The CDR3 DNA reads TGTGCCAGCAGACCAGGCAGGGATAACTATGGCTACACCTTC.

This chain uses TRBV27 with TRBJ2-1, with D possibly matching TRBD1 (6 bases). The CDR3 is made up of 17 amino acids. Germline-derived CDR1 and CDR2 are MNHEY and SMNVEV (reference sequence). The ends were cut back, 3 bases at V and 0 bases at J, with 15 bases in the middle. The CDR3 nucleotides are TGTGCCAGCAGTTTTTCCCCTACAGGGAGCTCCTACAATGAGCAGTTCTTC. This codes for CASSFSPTGSSYNEQFF.

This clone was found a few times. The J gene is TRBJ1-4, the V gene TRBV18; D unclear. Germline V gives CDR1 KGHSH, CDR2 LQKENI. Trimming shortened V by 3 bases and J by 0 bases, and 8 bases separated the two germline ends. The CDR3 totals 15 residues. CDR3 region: CASSPAGTTNEKLFF. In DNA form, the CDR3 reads TGTGCCAGCTCACCTGCGGGGACAACTAATGAAAAACTGTTTTTT.

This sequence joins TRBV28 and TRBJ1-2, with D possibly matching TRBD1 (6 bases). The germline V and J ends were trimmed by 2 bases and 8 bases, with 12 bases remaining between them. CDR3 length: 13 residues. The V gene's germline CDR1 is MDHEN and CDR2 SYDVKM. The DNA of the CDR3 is TGTGCCAGCAGTTTAGGGGGGGCGGGGGGCTACACCTTC. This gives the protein CASSLGGAGGYTF.

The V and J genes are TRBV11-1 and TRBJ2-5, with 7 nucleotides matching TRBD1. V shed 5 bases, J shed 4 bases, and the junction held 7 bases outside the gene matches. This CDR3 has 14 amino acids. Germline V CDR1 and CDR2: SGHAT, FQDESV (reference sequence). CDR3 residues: CASSEQGLGETQYF. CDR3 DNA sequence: TGTGCCAGCAGCGAACAGGGGCTTGGAGAGACCCAGTACTTC.

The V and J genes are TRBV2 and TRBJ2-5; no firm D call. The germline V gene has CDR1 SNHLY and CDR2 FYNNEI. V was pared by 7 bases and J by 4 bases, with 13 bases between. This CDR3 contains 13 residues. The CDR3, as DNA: TGTGCCAGCACCTCGGTTAGCATAGAGACCCAGTACTTC. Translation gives CASTSVSIETQYF.